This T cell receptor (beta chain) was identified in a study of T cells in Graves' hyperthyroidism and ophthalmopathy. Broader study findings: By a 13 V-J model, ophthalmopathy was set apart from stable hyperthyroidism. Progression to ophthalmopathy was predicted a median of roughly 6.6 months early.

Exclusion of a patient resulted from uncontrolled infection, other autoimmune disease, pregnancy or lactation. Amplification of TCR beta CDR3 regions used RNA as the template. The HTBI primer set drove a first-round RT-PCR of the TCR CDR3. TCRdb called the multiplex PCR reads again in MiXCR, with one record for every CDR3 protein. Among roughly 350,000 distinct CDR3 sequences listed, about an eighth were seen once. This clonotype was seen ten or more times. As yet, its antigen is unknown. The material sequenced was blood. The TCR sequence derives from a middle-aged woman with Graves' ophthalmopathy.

This CDR3 is CASSFPSRYNEQFF. CDR3 nucleotide sequence: TGTGCCAGCAGTTTCCCTTCAAGATACAATGAGCAGTTCTTC. The gene calls are TRBV7-9 and TRBJ2-1; D is unresolved. With 6 bases removed from V and 4 bases from J, the gap between germline ends came to 13 bases. Germline V gene sequence: CDR1 SEHNR, CDR2 FQNEAQ (reference sequence). The CDR3 is 14 amino acids.